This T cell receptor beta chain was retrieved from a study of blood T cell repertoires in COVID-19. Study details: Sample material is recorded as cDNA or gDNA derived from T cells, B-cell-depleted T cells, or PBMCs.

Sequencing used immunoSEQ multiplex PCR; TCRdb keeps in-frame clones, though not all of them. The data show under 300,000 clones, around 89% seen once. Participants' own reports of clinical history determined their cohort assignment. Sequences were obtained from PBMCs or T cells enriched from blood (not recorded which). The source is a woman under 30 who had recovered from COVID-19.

Written as DNA, the CDR3 is TGTGCCAGCAGCCAGACTAGCGGGGGACACGAGCAGTACTTC. It encodes CASSQTSGGHEQYF. The gene calls are TRBV3-1 (or the pseudogene TRBV3-2) and TRBJ2-7; TRBD2 aligns across 12 bases. Germline lookup yields CDR1 LGHDT and CDR2 YNNKEL (reference sequence). CDR3 length: 14 amino acids. The ends lost 3 bases at V and 5 bases at J; junction bases unmatched: 2.